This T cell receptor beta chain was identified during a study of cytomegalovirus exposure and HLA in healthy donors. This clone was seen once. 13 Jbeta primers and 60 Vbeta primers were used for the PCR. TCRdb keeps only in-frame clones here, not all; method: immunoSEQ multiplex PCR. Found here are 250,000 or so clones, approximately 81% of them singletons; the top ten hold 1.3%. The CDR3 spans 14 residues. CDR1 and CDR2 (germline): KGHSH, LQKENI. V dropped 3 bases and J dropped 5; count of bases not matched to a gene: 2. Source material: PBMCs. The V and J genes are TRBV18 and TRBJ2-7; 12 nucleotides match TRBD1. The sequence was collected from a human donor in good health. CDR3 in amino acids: CASSPGQGADEQYF. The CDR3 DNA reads TGTGCCAGCTCACCGGGACAGGGGGCCGACGAGCAGTACTTC.